This TCR beta chain derives from a study of cytomegalovirus exposure and HLA in healthy donors (dated 2017 in TCRdb). Regarding the complete study: According to an earlier analysis of a few hundred of the donors, 150 million to 200 million T cells yielded 117 million unique TCR beta sequences and 276 Gb of sequence data. A later analysis re-analyzed previously published TCR beta repertoires from approximately 670 donors and added high-resolution HLA genotyping to study TCR occurrence patterns. The genetic ancestry cluster associated with self-reported Caucasian donors included approximately 85% of the 398 genotyped donors. A later genetic analysis took genome-wide SNP genotypes for about three fifths of the roughly 670 donors and used that subset as a discovery cohort. HLA typing included class I and class II loci at four-digit resolution. The study combined high-throughput TCR immunosequencing, statistical association of individual TCRs with disease status, and machine learning to predict cytomegalovirus infection status. An earlier analysis of a few hundred of the donors applied high-throughput TCR beta sequencing to assess whether each TCR beta V gene segment acted as functional or pseudogenic. The study aimed to test whether signatures of past pathogen exposure could be identified by cataloging public T cell receptors. A separate validation cohort of 100 to 150 different subjects was used in addition to the roughly 700-subject first cohort. The later analysis used no new phenotypic data to find candidate immune exposures, relying instead on TCR beta sequences and their occurrence across donors. The number of donors typed differed by locus, with roughly 629-640 for A, B, C, DRB1 and DQB1, about 500 for DQA1, 600 to 610 for DPA1, and some 450 for DPB1. Donor age, sex, ethnicity and CMV serostatus were compiled together with the repertoire data. On average, roughly 240,000 unique TCR beta nucleotide sequences were sequenced per donor among 300 to 500 genotyped donors of the cohort, with 15% to 20% of those sequences being non-productive. Using immunosequencing, the study profiled T cell repertoires from 666 subjects and related those repertoires to cytomegalovirus serostatus. About five DR-DQ haplotypes were treated as single units for association and clustering because of strong linkage in the cohort. All discovery cohort repertoires had been generated on a single sequencing platform. Approximately 300 gigabases of sequencing data and 91 million or so unique TCR sequences made up an early release that covered approximately 700 HLA-typed donors.

The research as a whole found: Most CMV-associated TCR beta chains appeared to be HLA-restricted in a later analysis, and the HLA associations seemed to be driven largely by CMV exposure. The sequencing pipeline was judged likely to have produced a cluster of highly shared sequence variants as a technical artifact. It was suggested by the authors that the approach could potentially be generalized to other disease states and immunological phenotypes. In an earlier analysis of approximately 590 of the donors, most TCR beta V segments appeared in productive rearrangements about 90% or about 30% of the time, broadly matching IMGT annotations. Immune exposure information for the cohort was limited to CMV serostatus. Cytomegalovirus status was reported to be diagnosed by the classifier with high specificity and sensitivity in both the original and validation cohorts. According to a later analysis, TCR association rates differed among HLA loci, with DRB1 alleles showing the most associated TCRs and HLA-C alleles showing the fewest. When HLA alleles, especially DR and DQ, strongly co-occurred, TCR associations were difficult to assign to individual alleles. In vitro tests confirmed that a few of the cytomegalovirus-associated TCR beta chains recognize cytomegalovirus antigens. Presence/absence analyses assumed roughly uniform sequencing depth across donors, an assumption that may not hold. The study listed 170 or so TCR beta chains as associated with cytomegalovirus. Linkage disequilibrium might explain the correlated functional status among segregating V segments, but an unknown experimental factor could not be excluded. Several of the top co-occurrence clusters appeared to be linked to parvovirus B19, influenza, CMV and Epstein-Barr virus, according to a later analysis. The earlier analysis of around 600 of the donors excluded over 15 rarely observed V segments, including chromosome 9 orphons, because counts were too low. While some public TCRs were present in many individuals, most TCR sequences turned up only very rarely across donors. In a later genetic analysis, fewer N-insertions in productive TCRs were reported among donors in an Asian-associated ancestry cluster than the approximately 710-donor mean. A later analysis associated roughly 17,000 TCR beta sequences with specific HLA alleles at a false discovery rate of 0.05. Because some donors lacked HLA typing at each locus, the association tests relied only on the typed subset. In a later genetic analysis, a missense DCLRE1C variant was associated with V-gene and J-gene trimming of TCR beta chains, and the association was replicated in an independent cohort. A further reported finding was that TCR beta sequences accurately predicted the HLA-A and HLA-B alleles for most subjects in the first cohort. Only TCR beta chains were sequenced in this cohort, and the absence of alpha or paired-chain data limited detectable features. In a later analysis, HLA-associated TCR beta chains were found to be more clonally expanded and to have lower generation probabilities than equally common non-associated chains.

The cohort was made up of 666 healthy bone marrow donors. At the time of sampling, every cohort member was nominally healthy, though immune exposures that went unrecorded were likely present. The donor was CMV seronegative and belonged to the group of over 300 seronegative cohort members. Every donor gave a peripheral blood sample, and the peripheral blood mononuclear cells from that sample were used for TCR beta sequencing. The Qiagen DNeasy Blood Extraction Kit was used to extract genomic DNA from the blood cell samples. Library preparation was by the immunoSEQ multiplex PCR assay. For the multiplex PCR, a mixture combining 60 forward primers for TCR Vbeta segments and 13 reverse primers for TCR Jbeta segments was used. A multiplex PCR assay on genomic DNA amplified the CDR3 region of rearranged TCR beta genes. On the Illumina HiSeq System, the amplified TCR beta libraries were sequenced as 87-base-pair reads. The original pipeline was this. In a later analysis, approximately 74 million unique TCR beta chains were counted across the approximately 640 repertoires, and roughly 11 million of these chains were shared by at least two donors. Raw reads were error-corrected and collapsed into unique sequences with a nearest-neighbor algorithm that merged closely related sequences to remove PCR and sequencing errors. Alignment of CDR3 sequences to IMGT reference sequences was used to assign V, D and J gene segments. Each retained sequence needed at least a six-nucleotide match to both a V gene segment and a J gene segment. Rearrangements were called productive when the CDR3 lacked stop codons and stayed in frame with V and J; all others were non-productive. Following IMGT convention, CDR3 was defined as the stretch from the second conserved V-encoded cysteine to the conserved J-encoded phenylalanine. Sequences without an unambiguous match to a single V gene segment were excluded from the earlier analysis of 450 to 750 of the donors. An earlier analysis of several hundred of the donors called V segments functional above 56.7% productive rearrangements and segregating when the between-donor standard deviation exceeded 5%. A statistical classification framework was developed to diagnose cytomegalovirus status using the catalog of TCR beta chain sequences. In a later analysis, TCR nucleotide sequences were compared against IMGT/GENE-DB human TR gene sequences so that V and J genes could be assigned. A later analysis assigned CDR3 sequences and most-parsimonious VDJ recombination scenarios with the TCRdist pipeline. A later analysis defined each TCR beta chain by its CDR3 amino acid sequence plus V-gene family, and excluded reads lacking a unique V-gene family. To address suspected cross-contamination and a sequencing artifact, a later analysis removed some 620 highly shared, low-generation-probability nucleotide sequences. In a later analysis, a clonal expansion index for each public chain was calculated from normalized within-repertoire ranks of inferred template counts. In a later analysis, generation probabilities were computed using a VDJ recombination model fitted to out-of-frame rearrangements, and the results were checked against IGoR. A later analysis scored TCR-TCR, TCR-HLA and TCR-CMV co-occurrence with hypergeometric tests, applying a repertoire-size bias correction to TCR pairs. False discovery rates were estimated in a later analysis by permuting HLA or CMV assignments 20 times. A later analysis grouped co-occurring TCRs with DBSCAN, adding TCRdist sequence similarity when clustering within HLA-allele-positive subsets. For co-occurrence clustering, repertoires with fewer than 30,000 or more than 120,000 public chains were excluded, along with five or six repertoires with anomalous nucleotide sharing. Entries here come from immuneACCESS through TCRdb and include only in-frame sequences with V and J called. Some clones fail to appear in such tables; in the studies checked, an unresolved V gene covers under half of the shortfall, and the cause of the remainder is unknown. V, J and clone size are taken as reported in that table, and D and trimming were inferred from the DNA itself. A total of just over 200,000 clones appear in this sample, approximately 78% of them only once. The top ten hold around 3% of the sample.

Note on this clone: The antigen it recognizes is unknown. Base qualities were left out, and no much larger clone turns up one base away.

Material: PBMCs. This clonotype was sampled from a woman aged 40 to 50 in good health and CMV-seronegative.

The nucleotides read TGCAGCGTTGAAGGGGAGAGCAACCAAGAGACCCAGTACTTC. It translates as CSVEGESNQETQYF. The chain is encoded by TRBV29-1 joined to TRBJ2-5, and perhaps TRBD2 as D gene, on 5 matching bases. The junction shows trimming of 1 base on V and 0 bases on J, plus 9 bases between the germline ends. The CDR3 contains 14 residues, cysteine and phenylalanine counted. The CDR3 DNA has 42 bases and is translated from base 1. The germline V gene encodes CDR1 SQVTM and CDR2 ANQGSEA.